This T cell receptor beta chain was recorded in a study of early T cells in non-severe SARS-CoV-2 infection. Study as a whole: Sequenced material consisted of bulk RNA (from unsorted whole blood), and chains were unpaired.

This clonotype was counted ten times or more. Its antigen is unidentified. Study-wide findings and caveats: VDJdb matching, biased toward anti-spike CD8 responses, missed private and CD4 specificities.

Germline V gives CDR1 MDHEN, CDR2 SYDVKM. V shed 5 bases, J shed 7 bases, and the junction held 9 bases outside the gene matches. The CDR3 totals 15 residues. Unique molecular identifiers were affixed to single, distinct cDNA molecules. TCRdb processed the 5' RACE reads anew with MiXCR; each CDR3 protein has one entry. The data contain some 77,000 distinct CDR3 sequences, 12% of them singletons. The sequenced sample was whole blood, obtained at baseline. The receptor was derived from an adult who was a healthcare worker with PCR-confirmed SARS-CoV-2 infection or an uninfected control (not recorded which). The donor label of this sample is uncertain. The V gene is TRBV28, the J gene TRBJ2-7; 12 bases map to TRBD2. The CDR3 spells CASSLQLAGGGEQYF. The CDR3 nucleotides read TGTGCCAGCAGTCTCCAGCTAGCGGGAGGGGGGGAGCAGTACTTC.